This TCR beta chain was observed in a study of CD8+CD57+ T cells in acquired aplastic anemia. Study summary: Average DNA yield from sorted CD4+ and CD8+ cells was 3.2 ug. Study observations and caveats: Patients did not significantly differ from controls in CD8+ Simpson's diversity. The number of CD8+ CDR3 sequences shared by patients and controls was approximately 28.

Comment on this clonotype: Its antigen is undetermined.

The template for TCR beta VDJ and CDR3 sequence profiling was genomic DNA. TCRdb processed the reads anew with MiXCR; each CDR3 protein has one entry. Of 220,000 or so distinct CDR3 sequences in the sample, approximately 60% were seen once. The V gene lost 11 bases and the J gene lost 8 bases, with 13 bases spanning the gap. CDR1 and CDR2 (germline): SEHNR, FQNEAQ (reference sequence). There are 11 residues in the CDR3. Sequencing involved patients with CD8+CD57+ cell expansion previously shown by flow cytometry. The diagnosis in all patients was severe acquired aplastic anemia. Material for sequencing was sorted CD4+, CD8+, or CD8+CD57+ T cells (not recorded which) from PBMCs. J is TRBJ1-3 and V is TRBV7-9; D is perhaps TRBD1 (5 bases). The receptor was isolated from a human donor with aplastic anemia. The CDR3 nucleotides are TGTGCCTGGAAGGGGATGGACACCATATATTTT. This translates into CAWKGMDTIYF.